The 30 T cell receptor beta chains given below trace back to one sample, sequenced in a study of T-cell reconstitution after alpha-beta-depleted transplantation in children. TCRbeta library preparation incorporated unique molecular identifiers. TCRdb passed the PCR reads through MiXCR, listing each CDR3 protein once. The table lists fewer than 700,000 distinct CDR3 sequences, 23% of them singletons. The sample here was PBMCs, mostly from graft donor cells, taken 360 days after TCRalphabeta/CD19-depleted stem cell transplant. Source of these receptors: a boy younger than two who had a stem cell transplant for acute myeloid leukemia, so the T cells may come from the graft donor.

This clonotype was seen repeatedly, ten times or more. The chain combines TRBV29-1 with TRBJ2-1; TRBD1 matches at 7 bases. Trimming removed 7 bases from V and 8 bases from J; junction bases left unmatched: 8. Germline V gives CDR1 SQVTM, CDR2 ANQGSEA. This CDR3 is 12 amino acids long. The CDR3 region has the DNA TGCAGCGCCGAGGGGCAGGGGGATGAGCAGTTCTTC. It translates to CSAEGQGDEQFF.

The chain employs TRBV29-1 and TRBJ1-1, with D uncertain. V gave up 0 bases and J gave up 0 bases, with 17 bases separating them. The CDR3 runs 17 residues. Per the germline V gene, CDR1 is SQVTM and CDR2 is ANQGSEA. CDR3 loop: CSVEDPVEGTLNTEAFF. The CDR3 DNA sequence: TGCAGCGTTGAAGATCCCGTCGAGGGCACCTTGAACACTGAAGCTTTCTTT.

For the CDR3, the DNA is TGCGCCAGCAGCCATGGGACAGGCCTTGCCTATGGCTACACCTTC. This gives the protein CASSHGTGLAYGYTF. The rearrangement links TRBV4-1 to TRBJ1-2, with 8 bases aligning to TRBD1. The CDR3 spans 15 residues. J was trimmed by 4 bases and V by 3 bases; bases with no gene match: 7. CDR1 and CDR2 (germline): MGHRA, YSYEKL.

The V and J genes are TRBV20-1 and TRBJ2-1, with D possibly TRBD2 on 6 matching bases. This CDR3 is built from 17 residues. V was trimmed by 1 base and J by 3 bases, leaving 19 bases between them. From germline, CDR1 is DFQATT and CDR2 SNEGSKA (reference sequence). Here the CDR3 reads CSARGWRGGGYYNEQFF. For the CDR3, the DNA is TGCAGTGCTAGAGGGTGGCGAGGTGGGGGGTACTACAATGAGCAGTTCTTC.

This clonotype occurred many times. The V gene is TRBV7-9, the J gene TRBJ1-2; D ambiguous. With 4 bases removed from V and 0 bases from J, the gap between germline ends came to 6 bases. The CDR3 totals 13 residues. CDR1 and CDR2 from the germline V gene are SEHNR and FQNEAQ (reference sequence). The CDR3 is CASSWAANYGYTF. The CDR3, as DNA: TGTGCCAGCAGCTGGGCCGCTAACTATGGCTACACCTTC.

The sample holds many counts of this clonotype. The chain has TRBV9 and TRBJ1-1, with D uncertain. Germline V gene data show CDR1 as SGDLS and CDR2 as YYNGEE. The CDR3 contains 13 residues. Trimming removed 0 bases at V and 3 bases at J, with 6 bases between. CDR3 in amino acids: CASSVERYTEAFF. Here the CDR3 DNA reads TGTGCCAGCAGCGTAGAACGGTACACTGAAGCTTTCTTT.

The chain uses TRBV5-1 and TRBJ1-3, with TRBD1 as a possible D gene (6 bases). Germline loops: CDR1 SGHRS, CDR2 YFSETQ. V was shortened by 1 base and J by 4 bases, with 15 bases between the two germline ends. This CDR3 is 16 amino acids long. The CDR3 loop reads CASSLRGTNNGNTIYF. The CDR3 DNA follows: TGCGCCAGCAGCTTGAGGGGGACAAATAACGGAAACACCATATATTTT. Full variable domain (rest looked up from reference TRBV5-1 and TRBJ1-3): KAGVTQTPRYLIKTRGQQVTLSCSPISGHRSVSWYQQTPGQGLQFLFEYFSETQRNKGNFPGRFSGRQFSNSRSEMNVSTLELGDSALYLCASSLRGTNNGNTIYFGEGSWLTVV.

This clonotype turned up a few times. CDR3 nucleotides: TGTGCCAGCAGTTACTTACAGGGAAATGAGCAGTTCTTC. The encoded protein is CASSYLQGNEQFF. The rearrangement joins TRBV6-5 to TRBJ2-1; maybe TRBD1 (6 bases). The CDR3 runs to 13 residues. Germline V gene sequence: CDR1 MNHEY, CDR2 SVGAGI. The germline V and J ends were trimmed by 1 base and 7 bases, with 8 bases remaining between them.

In its sample, this clonotype was seen many times. The chain combines TRBV5-1 with TRBJ1-2; tentative D call: TRBD1 (5 bases). The CDR3 covers 14 residues. V shed 0 bases and J shed 2 bases, with 8 bases lying between them. The germline V gene encodes CDR1 SGHRS and CDR2 YFSETQ. The CDR3 region has the DNA TGCGCCAGCAGCTTGGAGGCAGGGAACTATGGCTACACCTTC. This translates into CASSLEAGNYGYTF.

CDR3 residues: CASSYLSAVRETQYF. CDR3 sequence (DNA): TGTGCCAGCAGTTACCTCTCCGCGGTTCGAGAGACCCAGTACTTC. The genes are TRBV6-5 and TRBJ2-5; no firm D call. Germline CDR1 and CDR2: MNHEY and SVGAGI. V shed 2 bases and J shed 4 bases, with 14 bases lying between them. The CDR3 has 15 amino acids.

This chain uses TRBV12-3 or TRBV12-4 with TRBJ2-1; the match to TRBD2 covers 7 bases. The CDR3 is 15 amino acids. The V segment lost 7 bases and the J segment 7 bases; nucleotides outside the gene matches: 13. CDR3 DNA sequence: TGTGCCAGCACCAGTCCTTCCCGGGGGGAAAATGAGCAGTTCTTC. It specifies CASTSPSRGENEQFF.

The V and J genes are TRBV29-1 and TRBJ2-5; TRBD2 matches at 9 bases. CDR3 size: 14 residues. Unmatched junction bases numbered 7, after V lost 6 bases and J lost 2 bases. CDR1 and CDR2 from the germline V gene are SQVTM and ANQGSEA. The chain's CDR3 is CSVWSSGEQETQYF. Here the CDR3 DNA reads TGCAGCGTGTGGTCTAGCGGGGAGCAAGAGACCCAGTACTTC.

The chain recombines TRBV7-6 with TRBJ2-2; 8 bases line up with TRBD1. Losses at the gene ends were 5 bases for V and 5 bases for J; bases not matched to a gene: 7. This CDR3 has 15 residues. Germline CDR1 is SGHVS and CDR2 is FNYEAQ. The CDR3 nucleotides read TGTGCCAGCAGCCTGACGGACAGGGAAACCGGGGAGCTGTTTTTT. Translation gives CASSLTDRETGELFF. Variable domain in full (rest from reference TRBV7-6 and TRBJ2-2): GAGVSQSPRYKVTKRGQDVALRCDPISGHVSLYWYRQALGQGPEFLTYFNYEAQQDKSGLPNDRFSAERPEGSISTLTIQRTEQRDSAMYRCASSLTDRETGELFFGEGSRLTVL.

In this sample, this clonotype turned up a few times. The chain links TRBV4-1 to TRBJ2-1; TRBD2 might be the D (6 bases). V dropped 0 bases and J dropped 0 bases, with 9 bases sitting between them. This CDR3 is built from 16 residues. The germline V gene encodes CDR1 MGHRA and CDR2 YSYEKL. CDR3 bases: TGCGCCAGCAGCCAAGAGGCGGGGCCCTCCTACAATGAGCAGTTCTTC. Protein: CASSQEAGPSYNEQFF.

This clonotype appeared many times. This chain links TRBV7-9 with TRBJ2-7; D possibly uses TRBD1 or TRBD2 (6 bases each). V dropped 1 base and J dropped 3 bases, with 19 bases sitting between them. This CDR3 is 17 amino acids long. The germline V gene encodes CDR1 SEHNR and CDR2 FQNEAQ (reference sequence). CDR3 coding DNA: TGTGCCAGCAGCTTAGATGTCGGGGGCAGGGCTATCTACGAGCAGTACTTC. It translates to CASSLDVGGRAIYEQYF.

The genes are TRBV29-1 and TRBJ2-1; 7 bases agree with TRBD2. The CDR3 is 16 amino acids. Trimming removed 0 bases from V and 7 bases from J; junction bases left unmatched: 12. Germline V lookup: CDR1 SQVTM, CDR2 ANQGSEA. In DNA, the CDR3 is TGCAGCGTTGAAGAGAGAGGGAGGGCTCCTAGGAATGAGCAGTTCTTC. Its translation is CSVEERGRAPRNEQFF.

The chain joins TRBV5-1 to TRBJ1-1; D ambiguous. CDR3 size: 15 residues. V was clipped by 0 bases and J by 4 bases, with 13 bases between them. Germline lookup yields CDR1 SGHRS and CDR2 YFSETQ. CDR3 DNA: TGCGCCAGCAGCTTGGGAGGGAACCCTCTCACTGAAGCTTTCTTT. Its translation: CASSLGGNPLTEAFF.

The chain couples TRBV2 to TRBJ2-2; D remains ambiguous. V lost 6 bases and J lost 1, with 6 bases in between. CDR1 is SNHLY, CDR2 FYNNEI, per germline. The CDR3 totals 13 residues. CDR3 in amino acids: CASRTVNTGELFF. In nucleotides, the CDR3 is TGTGCCAGCAGGACGGTGAACACCGGGGAGCTGTTTTTT. Combining the CDR3 with reference TRBV2 and TRBJ2-2 gives the whole variable domain EPEVTQTPSHQVTQMGQEVILRCVPISNHLYFYWYRQILGQKVEFLVSFYNNEISEKSEIFDDQFSVERPDGSNFTLKIRSTKLEDSAMYFCASRTVNTGELFFGEGSRLTVL.

This clonotype has a count of ten or more. The rearrangement links TRBV7-2 to TRBJ1-5, with 7 bases identical to TRBD1. The CDR3 extends over 14 amino acids. V was clipped by 3 bases and J by 2 bases; unmatched bases: 1. Germline values: CDR1 SGHTA, CDR2 FQGNSA. The CDR3 DNA reads TGTGCCAGCAGCTTCGACAGGGGCAATCAGCCCCAGCATTTT. Translation: CASSFDRGNQPQHF.

CDR3 sequence (DNA): TGTGCCAGCAGTTTCGGGGGGGGCGGGAATAATGAGCAGTTCTTC. Its protein product is CASSFGGGGNNEQFF. This rearrangement joins TRBV12-3 or TRBV12-4 to TRBJ2-1, with 8 bases lining up with TRBD2. The length of the CDR3 is 15 residues. V trimming: 3 bases; J trimming: 7 bases; junction bases outside the gene matches: 8.

The chain carries TRBV11-2 and TRBJ2-1, with 12 bases that match TRBD2. The junction had 3 bases not matched to a gene; V was cut back by 1 base and J by 5 bases. From germline, CDR1 is SGHAT and CDR2 FQNNGV. This CDR3 contains 16 residues. DNA of the CDR3: TGTGCCAGCAGCTTAGCTCGGACTAGCGGGGACAATGAGCAGTTCTTC. Its translation: CASSLARTSGDNEQFF.

The chain carries TRBV20-1 and TRBJ2-1, with D possibly TRBD1 on 5 matching bases. CDR3 length equals 12 residues. Deletions cut 5 bases from V and 7 bases from J, with 12 bases between. In germline, CDR1 is DFQATT, CDR2 SNEGSKA (reference sequence). The CDR3 is CSASPGANEQFF. Written as DNA, the CDR3 is TGCAGTGCTTCTCCTGGGGCGAATGAGCAGTTCTTC.

The sample holds a few counts of this clonotype. Germline and junction disagree at one end, which may indicate a read error. This chain uses TRBV20-1 with TRBJ1-3, with TRBD1 as a possible D gene (6 bases). Germline V gene sequence: CDR1 DFQATT, CDR2 SNEGSKA (reference sequence). The CDR3 runs to 13 residues. The CDR3 sequence: CSAWTAPGSTIYF. The CDR3 DNA follows: TGCAGTGCTTGGACAGCCCCAGGAAGCACCATATATTTT.

This clonotype was picked up many times. The chain combines TRBV9 with TRBJ1-3, with a possible D match to TRBD1 (6 bases). The V end lost 4 bases, the J end lost 2 bases, and 13 bases lay between the germline ends. The germline V gene has CDR1 SGDLS and CDR2 YYNGEE. This CDR3 is 15 amino acids long. The CDR3 spells CASSRGTGPGNTIYF. In DNA, the CDR3 is TGTGCCAGCAGCAGGGGGACGGGGCCTGGAAACACCATATATTTT.

This clonotype was found many times. The chain couples TRBV15 to TRBJ2-1, with 7 bases matching TRBD2. In germline, CDR1 is LNHNV, CDR2 YYDKDF (reference sequence). With 2 bases clipped from V and 4 bases from J, the junction kept 2 bases outside the gene matches. The CDR3 spans 14 residues. Here the CDR3 reads CATSRQAGYNEQFF. For the CDR3, the DNA is TGTGCCACCAGCAGACAAGCGGGGTACAATGAGCAGTTCTTC.

The DNA of the CDR3 is TGCAGCGTTGTGTTAGTCGGACAGGGGGTATACGAGCAGTACTTC. Its translation: CSVVLVGQGVYEQYF. The V and J genes are TRBV29-1 and TRBJ2-7; 10 bases align to TRBD1. This CDR3 is 15 amino acids long. J lost 4 bases, V lost 4 bases, and 10 bases had no gene match. Germline V lookup: CDR1 SQVTM, CDR2 ANQGSEA.

In this sample, this clonotype turned up a few times. The chain combines TRBV11-1 with TRBJ2-1, with 9 bases aligning to TRBD2. The CDR3 runs to 20 residues. V lost 8 bases and J lost 0; bases outside the gene matches: 20. Germline CDR1 SGHAT, CDR2 FQDESV (reference sequence). The CDR3, as DNA: TGTGCCAGCCGACACGGCGAGGGGCGGGGGGGTCAGAGCTCCTACAATGAGCAGTTCTTC. It translates to CASRHGEGRGGQSSYNEQFF.

This clonotype was picked up many times. The CDR3 DNA reads TGTGCCAGCAGTGGAGAACACAACCCATACAATGAGCAGTTCTTC. Its protein is CASSGEHNPYNEQFF. The rearrangement uses TRBV25-1 and TRBJ2-1; D gene unclear. Deletions cut 4 bases from V and 4 bases from J, with 14 bases between. The germline V gene encodes CDR1 MGHDK and CDR2 SYGVNS. The CDR3 is 15 amino acids.

The rearrangement links TRBV6-5 to TRBJ2-6; D remains ambiguous. From germline, CDR1 is MNHEY and CDR2 SVGAGI. The length of the CDR3 is 18 residues. V lost 0 bases and J lost 0, with 12 bases in between. CDR3 sequence (DNA): TGTGCCAGCAGTTACTCGAAGGCCAGACTCTCTGGGGCCAACGTCCTGACTTTC. Its translation: CASSYSKARLSGANVLTF.

This sequence joins TRBV15 and TRBJ1-4, with D possibly matching TRBD1 (5 bases). Looked up from germline, CDR1 is LNHNV and CDR2 is YYDKDF (reference sequence). V lost 5 bases and J 8 bases, leaving 18 bases between the germline ends. There are 15 residues in the CDR3. CDR3 protein: CATSPIGQGGEKLFF. In DNA form, the CDR3 reads TGTGCCACCAGCCCCATCGGACAAGGAGGGGAAAAACTGTTTTTT.